Sequencing of this T cell receptor beta chain was carried out in a study of T cell repertoires in cytomegalovirus infection. About the study: HLA-B-restricted CMV epitopes that are well studied, plus recently identified HLA-C-restricted ones, were used by the study. Signatures in public TCR beta sequences pointed to both CMV infection and matching HLA type. Study outcomes and limitations: The response measured ex vivo was dominated by TCR beta clonotypes (HLA-C-restricted and CMV-specific). Of the TCR beta families, the public ones yielded a cumulative frequency that identified carriers of CMV plus the relevant HLA.

Germline lookup yields CDR1 SQVTM and CDR2 ANQGSEA. The CDR3 has 12 amino acids. V lost 0 bases to trimming and J lost 3 bases, with 5 bases between them. Via MiXCR, TCRdb re-called the reads, giving one row per CDR3 protein. The sample shows around 78,000 distinct CDR3 sequences, roughly 39% of them seen only once. Notes on this clonotype: Its specificity is not known.

Sequences were derived from CD8+ T cells from cultured PBMCs, sampled from culture after CMV antigen stimulation. The origin of this receptor is a human donor in good health (CMV status not recorded). Some clones in this sample may be carry-over from other donors' samples. The chain has TRBV29-1 and TRBJ1-1; D gene ambiguous. CDR3 loop: CSVEDGHTEAFF. DNA for the CDR3: TGCAGCGTTGAAGACGGACACACTGAAGCTTTCTTT.